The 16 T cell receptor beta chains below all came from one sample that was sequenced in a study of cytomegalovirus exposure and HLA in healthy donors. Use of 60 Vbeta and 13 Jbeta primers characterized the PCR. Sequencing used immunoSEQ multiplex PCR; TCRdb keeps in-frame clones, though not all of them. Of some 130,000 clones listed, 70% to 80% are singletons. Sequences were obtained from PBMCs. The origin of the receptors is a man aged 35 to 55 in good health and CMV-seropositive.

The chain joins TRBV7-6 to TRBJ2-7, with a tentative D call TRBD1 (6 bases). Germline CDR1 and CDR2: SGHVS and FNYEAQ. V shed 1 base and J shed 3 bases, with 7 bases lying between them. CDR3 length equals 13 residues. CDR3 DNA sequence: TGTGCCAGCAGCTTAGGGGACATCTACGAGCAGTACTTC. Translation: CASSLGDIYEQYF.

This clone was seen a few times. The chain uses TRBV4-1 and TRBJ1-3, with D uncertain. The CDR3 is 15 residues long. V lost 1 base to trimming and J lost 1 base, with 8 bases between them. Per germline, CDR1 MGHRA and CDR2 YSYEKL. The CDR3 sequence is CASSQVQISGNTIYF. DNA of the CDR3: TGCGCCAGCAGCCAAGTACAGATTTCTGGAAACACCATATATTTT.

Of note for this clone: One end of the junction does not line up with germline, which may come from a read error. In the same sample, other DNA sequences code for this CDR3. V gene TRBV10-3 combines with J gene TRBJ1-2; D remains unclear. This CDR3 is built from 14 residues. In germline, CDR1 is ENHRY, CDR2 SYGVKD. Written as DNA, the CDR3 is TGTGCCATCAGCGAGTCTGTCTTCTCGGATGGCTACACCTTC. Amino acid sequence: CAISESVFSDGYTF.

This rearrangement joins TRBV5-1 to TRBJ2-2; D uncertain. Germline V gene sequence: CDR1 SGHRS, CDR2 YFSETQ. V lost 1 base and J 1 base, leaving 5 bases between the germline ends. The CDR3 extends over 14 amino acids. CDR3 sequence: CASSLSGNTGELFF. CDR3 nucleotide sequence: TGCGCCAGCAGCTTGTCGGGGAACACCGGGGAGCTGTTTTTT.

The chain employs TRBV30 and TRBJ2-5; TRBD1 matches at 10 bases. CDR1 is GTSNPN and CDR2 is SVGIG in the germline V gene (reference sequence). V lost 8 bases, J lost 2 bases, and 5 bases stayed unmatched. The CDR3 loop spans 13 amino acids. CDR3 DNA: TGTGCCCTGGACAGGGGGGCTCAAGAGACCCAGTACTTC. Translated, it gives CALDRGAQETQYF.

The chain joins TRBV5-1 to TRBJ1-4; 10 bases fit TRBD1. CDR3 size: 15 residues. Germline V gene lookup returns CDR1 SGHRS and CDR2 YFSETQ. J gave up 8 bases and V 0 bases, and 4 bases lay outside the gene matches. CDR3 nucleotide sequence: TGCGCCAGCAGCTTGGTTCGACAGGGGGCCGAAAAACTGTTTTTT. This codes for CASSLVRQGAEKLFF.

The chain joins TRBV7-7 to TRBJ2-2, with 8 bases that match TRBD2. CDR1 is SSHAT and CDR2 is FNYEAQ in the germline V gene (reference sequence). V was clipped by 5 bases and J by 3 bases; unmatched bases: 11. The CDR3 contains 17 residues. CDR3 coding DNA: TGTGCCAGCAGCCCAGGGGTGGGACTAGATTACACCGGGGAGCTGTTTTTT. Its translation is CASSPGVGLDYTGELFF.

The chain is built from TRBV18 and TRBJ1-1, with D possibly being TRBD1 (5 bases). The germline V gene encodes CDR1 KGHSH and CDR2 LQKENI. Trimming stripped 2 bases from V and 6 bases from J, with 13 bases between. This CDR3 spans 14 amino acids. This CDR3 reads CASSPLARGSEAFF. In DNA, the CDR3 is TGTGCCAGCTCACCATTAGCCCGGGGGTCTGAAGCTTTCTTT.

Written as DNA, the CDR3 is TGTGCCAGCAGTCTCCACAGGTATGAGGGCAATCAGCCCCAGCATTTT. Its translation: CASSLHRYEGNQPQHF. The chain has TRBV28 and TRBJ1-5, with D perhaps matching TRBD1 (5 bases). V gave up 5 bases and J gave up 2 bases, with 16 bases separating them. The CDR3 totals 16 residues. Germline loops: CDR1 MDHEN, CDR2 SYDVKM.

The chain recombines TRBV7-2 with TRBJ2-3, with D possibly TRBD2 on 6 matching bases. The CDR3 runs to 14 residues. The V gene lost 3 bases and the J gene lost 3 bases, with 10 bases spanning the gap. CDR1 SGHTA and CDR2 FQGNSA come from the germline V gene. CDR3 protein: CASSLGLTTDTQYF. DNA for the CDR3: TGTGCCAGCAGCTTGGGACTCACAACAGATACGCAGTATTTT.

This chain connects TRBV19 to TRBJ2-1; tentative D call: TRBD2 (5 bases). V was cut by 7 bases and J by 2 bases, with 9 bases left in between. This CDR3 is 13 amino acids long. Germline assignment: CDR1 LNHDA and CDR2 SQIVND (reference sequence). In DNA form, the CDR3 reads TGTGCCAGTAACGAGCGGACCTACAATGAGCAGTTCTTC. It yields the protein CASNERTYNEQFF.

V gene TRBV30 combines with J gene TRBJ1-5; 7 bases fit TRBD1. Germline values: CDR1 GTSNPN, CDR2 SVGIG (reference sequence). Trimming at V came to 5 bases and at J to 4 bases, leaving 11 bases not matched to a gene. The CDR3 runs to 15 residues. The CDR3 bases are TGTGCCTGGGCAGGGGGTTCGGCTCCTAATCAGCCCCAGCATTTT. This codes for CAWAGGSAPNQPQHF.

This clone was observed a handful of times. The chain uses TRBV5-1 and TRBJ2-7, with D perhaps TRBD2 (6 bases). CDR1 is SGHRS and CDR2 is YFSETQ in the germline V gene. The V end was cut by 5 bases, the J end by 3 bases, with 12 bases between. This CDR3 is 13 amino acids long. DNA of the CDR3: TGCGCCAGCAGTCGGGAGTGGGACTACGAGCAGTACTTC. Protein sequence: CASSREWDYEQYF.

The chain's CDR3 is CASRRTGSPRTYSGNTIYF. DNA of the CDR3: TGCGCCAGCAGACGCACAGGCAGTCCCCGAACCTACTCTGGAAACACCATATATTTT. V usage is TRBV23-1 and J usage is TRBJ1-3; D perhaps matches TRBD1 (5 bases). Being an ORF, TRBV23-1 has a function that is uncertain. The CDR3 loop spans 19 amino acids. V was cut by 6 bases and J by 0 bases, with 24 bases left in between.

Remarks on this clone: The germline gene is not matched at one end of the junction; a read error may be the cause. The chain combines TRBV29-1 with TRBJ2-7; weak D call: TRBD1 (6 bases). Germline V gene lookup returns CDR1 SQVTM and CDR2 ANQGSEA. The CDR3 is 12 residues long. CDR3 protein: CSLDRPCYEQYF. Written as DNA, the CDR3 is TGCAGCCTTGACAGGCCCTGCTACGAGCAGTACTTC.

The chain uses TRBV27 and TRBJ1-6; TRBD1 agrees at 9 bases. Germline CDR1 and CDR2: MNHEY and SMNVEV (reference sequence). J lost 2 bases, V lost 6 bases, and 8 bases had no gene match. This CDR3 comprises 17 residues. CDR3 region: CASRRPDRGAYNSPLHF. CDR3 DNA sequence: TGTGCCAGCAGACGCCCCGACAGGGGGGCCTATAATTCACCCCTCCACTTT.